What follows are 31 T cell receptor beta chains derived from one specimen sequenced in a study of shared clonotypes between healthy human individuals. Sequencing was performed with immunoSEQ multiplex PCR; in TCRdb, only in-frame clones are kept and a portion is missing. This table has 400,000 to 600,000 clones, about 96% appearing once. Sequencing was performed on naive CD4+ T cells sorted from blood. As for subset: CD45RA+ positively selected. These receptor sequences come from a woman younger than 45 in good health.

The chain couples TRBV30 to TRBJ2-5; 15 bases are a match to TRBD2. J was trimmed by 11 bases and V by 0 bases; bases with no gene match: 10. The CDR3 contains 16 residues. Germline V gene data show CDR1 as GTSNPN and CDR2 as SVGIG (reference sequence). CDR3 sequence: CAWSVEGLAGGREQYF. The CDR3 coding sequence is TGTGCCTGGAGTGTTGAAGGACTAGCGGGAGGGCGTGAGCAGTACTTC.

For the CDR3, the DNA is TGTGCCAGCAGTGAAGCGGGAGTAAAGGTATATTTT. Residues: CASSEAGVKVYF. This rearrangement joins TRBV2 to TRBJ1-3, with D uncertain. The CDR3 extends over 12 amino acids. The germline V gene has CDR1 SNHLY and CDR2 FYNNEI. Trimming removed 0 bases at V and 14 bases at J, with 11 bases between. Supplemented by reference TRBV2 and TRBJ1-3, the full variable domain reads EPEVTQTPSHQVTQMGQEVILRCVPISNHLYFYWYRQILGQKVEFLVSFYNNEISEKSEIFDDQFSVERPDGSNFTLKIRSTKLEDSAMYFCASSEAGVKVYFGEGSWLTVV.

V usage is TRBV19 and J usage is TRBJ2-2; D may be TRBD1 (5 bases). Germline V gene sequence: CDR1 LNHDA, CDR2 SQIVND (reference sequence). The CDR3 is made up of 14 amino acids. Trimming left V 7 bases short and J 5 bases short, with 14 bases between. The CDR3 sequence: CASIGRVGTGELFF. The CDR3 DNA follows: TGTGCCAGTATAGGCAGGGTCGGAACCGGGGAGCTGTTTTTT.

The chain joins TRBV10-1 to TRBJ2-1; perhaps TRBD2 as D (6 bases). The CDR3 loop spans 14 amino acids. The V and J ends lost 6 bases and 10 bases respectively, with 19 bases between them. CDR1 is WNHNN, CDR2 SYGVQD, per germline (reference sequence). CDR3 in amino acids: CASRASDYGAEQFF. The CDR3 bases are TGCGCCAGCAGGGCATCGGACTATGGGGCGGAGCAGTTCTTC.

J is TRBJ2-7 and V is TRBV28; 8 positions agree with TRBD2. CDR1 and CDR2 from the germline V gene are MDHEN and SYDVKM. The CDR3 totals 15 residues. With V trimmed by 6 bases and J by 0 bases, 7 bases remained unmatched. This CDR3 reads CASSPHSGISYEQYF. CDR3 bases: TGTGCCAGCAGCCCCCATAGCGGGATCTCCTACGAGCAGTACTTC.

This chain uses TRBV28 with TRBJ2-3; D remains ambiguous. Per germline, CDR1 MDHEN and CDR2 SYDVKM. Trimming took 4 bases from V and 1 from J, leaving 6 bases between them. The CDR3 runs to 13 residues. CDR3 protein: CASSSAGTDTQYF. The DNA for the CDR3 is TGTGCCAGCAGTTCCGCTGGCACAGATACGCAGTATTTT.

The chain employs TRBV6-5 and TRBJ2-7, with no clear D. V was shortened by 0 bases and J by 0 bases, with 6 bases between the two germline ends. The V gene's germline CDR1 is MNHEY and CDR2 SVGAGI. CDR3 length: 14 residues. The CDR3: CASSYSGYSYEQYF. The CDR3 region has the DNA TGTGCCAGCAGTTACTCAGGGTACTCCTACGAGCAGTACTTC.

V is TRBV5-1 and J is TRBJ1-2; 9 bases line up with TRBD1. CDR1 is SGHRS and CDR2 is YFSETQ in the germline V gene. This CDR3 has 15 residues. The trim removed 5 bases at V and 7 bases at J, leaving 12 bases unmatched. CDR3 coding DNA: TGCGCCAGCAGGGAAGGGGGACAGGGTGTCGTTGGCTACACCTTC. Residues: CASREGGQGVVGYTF.

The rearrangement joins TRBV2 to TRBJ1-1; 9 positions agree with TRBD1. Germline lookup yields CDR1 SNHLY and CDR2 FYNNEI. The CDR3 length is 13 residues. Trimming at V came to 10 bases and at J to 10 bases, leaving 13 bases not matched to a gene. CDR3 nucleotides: TGTGCCAACCGGGACAGGGAGTTTGGTGGAGCTTTCTTT. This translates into CANRDREFGGAFF.

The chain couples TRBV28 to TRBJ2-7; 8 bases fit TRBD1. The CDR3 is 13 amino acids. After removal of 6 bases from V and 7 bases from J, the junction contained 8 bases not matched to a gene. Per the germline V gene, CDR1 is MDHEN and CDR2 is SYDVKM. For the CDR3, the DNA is TGTGCCAGCAGCTCAGGGGGCCTCTTAGAGCAGTACTTC. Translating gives CASSSGGLLEQYF.

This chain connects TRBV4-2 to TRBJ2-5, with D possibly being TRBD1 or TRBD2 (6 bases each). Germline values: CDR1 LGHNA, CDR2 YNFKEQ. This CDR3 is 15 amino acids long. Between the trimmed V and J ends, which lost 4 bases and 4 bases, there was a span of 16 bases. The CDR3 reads CASSRYSGAGETQYF. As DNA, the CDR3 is TGTGCCAGCAGCCGTTACTCGGGGGCGGGAGAGACCCAGTACTTC.

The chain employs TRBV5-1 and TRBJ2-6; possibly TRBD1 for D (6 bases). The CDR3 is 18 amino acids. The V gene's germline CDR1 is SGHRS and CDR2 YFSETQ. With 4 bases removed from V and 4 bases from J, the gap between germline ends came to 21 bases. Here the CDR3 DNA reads TGCGCCAGCAGCCCGATCTCAGTTGCAGGGACAGGGGCCAACGTCCTGACTTTC. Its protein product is CASSPISVAGTGANVLTF.

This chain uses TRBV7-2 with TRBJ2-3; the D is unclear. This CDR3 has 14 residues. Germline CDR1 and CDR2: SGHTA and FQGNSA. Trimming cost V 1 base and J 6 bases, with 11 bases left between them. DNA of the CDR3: TGTGCCAGCAGCTTAGAGGCTGTTATGGATACGCAGTATTTT. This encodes CASSLEAVMDTQYF.

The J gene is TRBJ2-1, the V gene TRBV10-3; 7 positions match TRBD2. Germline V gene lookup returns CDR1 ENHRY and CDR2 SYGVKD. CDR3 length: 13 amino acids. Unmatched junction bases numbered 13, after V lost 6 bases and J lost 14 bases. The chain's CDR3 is CAISELPGLRKFF. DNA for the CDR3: TGTGCCATCAGCGAACTCCCGGGACTAAGGAAGTTCTTC.

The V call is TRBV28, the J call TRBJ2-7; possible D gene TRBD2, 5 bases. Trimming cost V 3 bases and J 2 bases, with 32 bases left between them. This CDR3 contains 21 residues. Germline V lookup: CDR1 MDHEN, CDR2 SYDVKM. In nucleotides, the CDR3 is TGTGCCAGCAGTTTTCCCCCGAAAAGGTTTTTCAAAGAGGGATCCACCTACGAGCAGTACTTC. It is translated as CASSFPPKRFFKEGSTYEQYF. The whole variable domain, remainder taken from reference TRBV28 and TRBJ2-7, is DVKVTQSSRYLVKRTGEKVFLECVQDMDHENMFWYRQDPGLGLRLIYFSYDVKMKEKGDIPEGYSVSREKKERFSLILESASTNQTSMYLCASSFPPKRFFKEGSTYEQYFGPGTRLTVT.

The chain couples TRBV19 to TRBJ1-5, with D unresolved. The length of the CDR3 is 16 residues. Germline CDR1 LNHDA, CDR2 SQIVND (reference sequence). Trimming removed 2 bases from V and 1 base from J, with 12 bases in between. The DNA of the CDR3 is TGTGCCAGTAGTATAAGGCAGGAGGCAAGCAATCAGCCCCAGCATTTT. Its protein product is CASSIRQEASNQPQHF.

The CDR3 sequence: CASSSLLLAGESVGQYF. The CDR3, as DNA: TGTGCCAGCAGTTCTCTACTTCTAGCGGGAGAGTCAGTTGGGCAGTACTTC. The chain uses TRBV28 and TRBJ2-7, with 10 bases identical to TRBD2. The CDR3 consists of 17 residues. From germline, CDR1 is MDHEN and CDR2 SYDVKM. The trim removed 4 bases at V and 9 bases at J, leaving 18 bases unmatched.

CDR3 sequence (DNA): TGCGCCAGCAGCCAAGTATACGCCCAGGTCGGGGAGACCCAGTACTTC. Translating gives CASSQVYAQVGETQYF. This chain connects TRBV4-1 to TRBJ2-5, with D unresolved. The V and J ends lost 1 base and 5 bases respectively, with 17 bases between them. The CDR3 runs 16 residues. Per the germline V gene, CDR1 is MGHRA and CDR2 is YSYEKL.

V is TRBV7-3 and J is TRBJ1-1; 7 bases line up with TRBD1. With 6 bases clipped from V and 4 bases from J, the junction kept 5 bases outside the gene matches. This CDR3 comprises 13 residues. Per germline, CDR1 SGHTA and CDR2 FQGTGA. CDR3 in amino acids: CASRLRTGTEAFF. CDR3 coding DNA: TGTGCCAGCAGGCTAAGGACAGGCACTGAAGCTTTCTTT.

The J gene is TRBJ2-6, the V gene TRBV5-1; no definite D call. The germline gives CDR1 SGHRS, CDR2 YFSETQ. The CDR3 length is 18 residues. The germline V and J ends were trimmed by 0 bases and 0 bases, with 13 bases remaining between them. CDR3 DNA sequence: TGCGCCAGCAGCTTGGCCCCCTCTGTAAACTCTGGGGCCAACGTCCTGACTTTC. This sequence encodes CASSLAPSVNSGANVLTF.

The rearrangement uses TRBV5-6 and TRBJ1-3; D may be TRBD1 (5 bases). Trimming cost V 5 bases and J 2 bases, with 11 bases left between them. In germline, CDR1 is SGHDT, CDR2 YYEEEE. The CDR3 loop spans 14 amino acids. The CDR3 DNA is TGTGCCAGCAGGGGGCAGGGAGCTGGAAACACCATATATTTT. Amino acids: CASRGQGAGNTIYF.

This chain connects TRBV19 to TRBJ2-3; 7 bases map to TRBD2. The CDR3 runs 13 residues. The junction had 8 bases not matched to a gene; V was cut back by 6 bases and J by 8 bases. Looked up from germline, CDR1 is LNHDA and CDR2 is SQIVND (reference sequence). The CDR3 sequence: CASRITSVGTQYF. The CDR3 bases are TGTGCCAGTAGGATAACTAGCGTGGGTACGCAGTATTTT. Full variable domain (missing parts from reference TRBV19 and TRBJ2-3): DGGITQSPKYLFRKEGQNVTLSCEQNLNHDAMYWYRQDPGQGLRLIYYSQIVNDFQKGDIAEGYSVSREKKESFPLTVTSAQKNPTAFYLCASRITSVGTQYFGPGTRLTVL.

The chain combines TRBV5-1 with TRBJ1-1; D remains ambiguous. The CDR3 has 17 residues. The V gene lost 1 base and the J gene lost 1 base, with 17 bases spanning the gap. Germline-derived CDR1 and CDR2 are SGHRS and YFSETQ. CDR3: CASSLILGPGRNTEAFF. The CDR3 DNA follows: TGCGCCAGCAGCTTGATTCTCGGACCCGGGAGGAACACTGAAGCTTTCTTT.

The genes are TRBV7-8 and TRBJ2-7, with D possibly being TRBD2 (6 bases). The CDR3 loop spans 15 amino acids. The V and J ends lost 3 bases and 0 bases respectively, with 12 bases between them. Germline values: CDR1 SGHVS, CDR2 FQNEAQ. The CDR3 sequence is CASSLGGTASYEQYF. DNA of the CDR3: TGTGCCAGCAGCTTGGGCGGGACTGCCTCCTACGAGCAGTACTTC. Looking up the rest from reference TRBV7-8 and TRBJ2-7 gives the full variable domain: GAGVSQSPRYKVAKRGQDVALRCDPISGHVSLFWYQQALGQGPEFLTYFQNEAQLDKSGLPSDRFFAERPEGSVSTLKIQRTQQEDSAVYLCASSLGGTASYEQYFGPGTRLTVT.

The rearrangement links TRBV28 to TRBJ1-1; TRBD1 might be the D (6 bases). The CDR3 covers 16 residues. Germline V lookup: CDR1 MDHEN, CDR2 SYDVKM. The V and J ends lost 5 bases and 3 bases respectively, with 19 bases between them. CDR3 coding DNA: TGTGCCAGCAGTCCCCCCCTGGGCAGGGGATACACTGAAGCTTTCTTT. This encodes CASSPPLGRGYTEAFF.

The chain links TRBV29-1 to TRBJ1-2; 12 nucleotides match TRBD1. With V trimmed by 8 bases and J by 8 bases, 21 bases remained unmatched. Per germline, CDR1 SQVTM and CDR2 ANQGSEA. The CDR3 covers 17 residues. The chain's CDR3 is CSSRAFRGTGGAGGYTF. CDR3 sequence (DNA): TGCAGCTCCCGTGCGTTTCGGGGGACAGGGGGCGCGGGAGGCTACACCTTC.

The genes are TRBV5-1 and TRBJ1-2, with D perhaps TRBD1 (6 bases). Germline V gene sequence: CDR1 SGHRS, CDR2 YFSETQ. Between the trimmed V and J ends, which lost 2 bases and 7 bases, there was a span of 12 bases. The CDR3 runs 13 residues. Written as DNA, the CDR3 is TGCGCCAGCAGCTTAGAGGGGGAGGTTGGCTACACCTTC. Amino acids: CASSLEGEVGYTF. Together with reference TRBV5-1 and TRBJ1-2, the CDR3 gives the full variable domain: KAGVTQTPRYLIKTRGQQVTLSCSPISGHRSVSWYQQTPGQGLQFLFEYFSETQRNKGNFPGRFSGRQFSNSRSEMNVSTLELGDSALYLCASSLEGEVGYTFGSGTRLTVV.

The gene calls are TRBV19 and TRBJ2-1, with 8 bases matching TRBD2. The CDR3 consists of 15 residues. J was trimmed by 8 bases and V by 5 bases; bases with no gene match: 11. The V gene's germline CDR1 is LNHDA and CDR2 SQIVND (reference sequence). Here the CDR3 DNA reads TGTGCCAGTAGTCCACGCCCGGGAGGGAGAGATGAGCAGTTCTTC. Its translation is CASSPRPGGRDEQFF.

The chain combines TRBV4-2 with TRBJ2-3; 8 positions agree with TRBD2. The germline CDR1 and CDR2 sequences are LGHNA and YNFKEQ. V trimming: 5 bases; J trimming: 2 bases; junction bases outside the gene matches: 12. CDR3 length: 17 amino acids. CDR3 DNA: TGTGCCAGCAGCATAGCCTCCACTAGCGGATCCACAGATACGCAGTATTTT. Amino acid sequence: CASSIASTSGSTDTQYF.

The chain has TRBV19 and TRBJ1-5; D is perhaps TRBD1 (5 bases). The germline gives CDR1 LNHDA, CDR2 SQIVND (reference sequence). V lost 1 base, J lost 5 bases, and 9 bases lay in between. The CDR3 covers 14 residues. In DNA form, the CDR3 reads TGTGCCAGTAGTATAGGCAGGGCGGATCAGCCCCAGCATTTT. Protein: CASSIGRADQPQHF.

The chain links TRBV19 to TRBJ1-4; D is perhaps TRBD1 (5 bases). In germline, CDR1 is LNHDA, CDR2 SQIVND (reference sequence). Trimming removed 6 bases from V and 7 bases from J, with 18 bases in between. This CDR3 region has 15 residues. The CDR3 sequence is CASRGRDWSSEKLFF. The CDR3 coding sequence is TGTGCCAGTAGGGGACGGGATTGGAGTTCTGAAAAACTGTTTTTT.